Sequencing of this T cell receptor (beta chain) was carried out in a study of blood T cell repertoires in COVID-19. Cohorts were based on clinical histories the participants reported. Each recovered donor of Cohort 3 presented with two negative PCRs, clearance, or symptom resolution. Generated by immunoSEQ multiplex PCR, the TCRdb table keeps only in-frame clones and is missing some. The sample lists under 300,000 clones, around 90% seen once, with 1.5% to 2% in the top ten. This receptor was taken from a woman in her forties or fifties who had recovered from COVID-19. The source material was PBMCs or T cells enriched from blood (not recorded which).

The CDR3 reads CASSVGLISYNEQFF. CDR3 DNA: TGTGCCAGCAGCGTAGGACTGATCTCCTACAATGAGCAGTTCTTC. The chain recombines TRBV9 with TRBJ2-1; unclear D gene. CDR3 length: 15 amino acids. Germline V gene data show CDR1 as SGDLS and CDR2 as YYNGEE. Trimming removed 0 bases at V and 0 bases at J, with 7 bases between.